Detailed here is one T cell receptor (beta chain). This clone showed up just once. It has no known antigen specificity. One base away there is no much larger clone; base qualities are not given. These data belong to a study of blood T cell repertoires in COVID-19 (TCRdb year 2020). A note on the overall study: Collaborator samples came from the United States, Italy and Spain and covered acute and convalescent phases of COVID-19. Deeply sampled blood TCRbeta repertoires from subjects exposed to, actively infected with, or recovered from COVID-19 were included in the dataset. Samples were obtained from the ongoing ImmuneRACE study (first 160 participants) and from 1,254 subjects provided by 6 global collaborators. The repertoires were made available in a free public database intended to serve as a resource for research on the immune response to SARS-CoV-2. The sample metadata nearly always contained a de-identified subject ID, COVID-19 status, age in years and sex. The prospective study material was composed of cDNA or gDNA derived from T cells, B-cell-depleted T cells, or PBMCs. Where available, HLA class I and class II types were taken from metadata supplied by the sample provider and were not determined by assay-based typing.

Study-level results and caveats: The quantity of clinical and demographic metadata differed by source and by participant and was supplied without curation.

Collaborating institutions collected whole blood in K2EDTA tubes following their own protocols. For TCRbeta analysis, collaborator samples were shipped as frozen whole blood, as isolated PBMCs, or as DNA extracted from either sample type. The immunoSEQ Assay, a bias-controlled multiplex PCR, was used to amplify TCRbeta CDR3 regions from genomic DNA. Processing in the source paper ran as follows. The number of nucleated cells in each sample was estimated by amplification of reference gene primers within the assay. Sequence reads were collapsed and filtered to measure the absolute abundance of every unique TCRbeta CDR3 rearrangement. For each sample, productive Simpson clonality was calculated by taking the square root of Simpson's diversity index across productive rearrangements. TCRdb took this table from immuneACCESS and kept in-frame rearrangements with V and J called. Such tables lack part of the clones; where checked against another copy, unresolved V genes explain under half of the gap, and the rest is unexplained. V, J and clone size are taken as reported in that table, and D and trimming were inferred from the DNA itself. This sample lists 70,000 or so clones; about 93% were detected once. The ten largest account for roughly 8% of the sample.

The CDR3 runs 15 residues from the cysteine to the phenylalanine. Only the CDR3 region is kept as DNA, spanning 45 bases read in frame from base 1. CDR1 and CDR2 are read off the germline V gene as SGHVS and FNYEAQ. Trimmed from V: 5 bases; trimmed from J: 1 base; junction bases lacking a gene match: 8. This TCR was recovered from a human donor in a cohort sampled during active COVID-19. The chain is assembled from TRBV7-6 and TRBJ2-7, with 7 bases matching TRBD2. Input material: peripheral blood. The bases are TGTGCCAGCAGCCCCGAAGCGGGGCTATCCTACGAGCAGTACTTC. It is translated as CASSPEAGLSYEQYF.